Listed below are T cell receptor beta chains from one sample, sequenced in a study of CD8 T cells in ankylosing spondylitis. Each CDR3 protein is one row after TCRdb ran MiXCR on the 5' RACE reads. Of some 130,000 distinct CDR3 sequences listed, approximately 17% are singletons. The sequencing sample was made of blood, either unsorted or a sorted T cell fraction (not recorded which). All receptors come from a male donor with ankylosing spondylitis. Both conserved end residues are part of each CDR3. D genes are given only for firm matches. Size is stated for part of the rows, as once, few or many counts, or as a class when the clone is expanded.

few,TRBJ2-1,TRBV2,.,TGTGCCAGCAGTACAGGGCCCCTCTACAATGAGCAGTTCTTC,CASSTGPLYNEQFF
.,TRBJ2-7,TRBV7-9,.,TGTGCCAGCAGCTTAGCCCAGGCCACCTACGAGCAGTACTTC,CASSLAQATYEQYF
few,TRBJ1-5,TRBV4-3,.,TGCGCCAGCAGCCAAGATGCCGGGGGCCTTAATCAGCCCCAGCATTTT,CASSQDAGGLNQPQHF
.,TRBJ1-6,TRBV28,.,TGTGCCAGCAGTTTATTGGCGAGTTCACCCCTCCACTTT,CASSLLASSPLHF
.,TRBJ2-2,TRBV2,.,TGTGCCAGCACAGGGTTTTCGAACACCGGGGAGCTGTTTTTT,CASTGFSNTGELFF
.,TRBJ2-1,TRBV13,TRBD2,TGTGCCAGCAGCCCACGGACTAGCGGGGCGAGCTCCTACAATGAGCAGTTCTTC,CASSPRTSGASSYNEQFF
once,TRBJ2-1,TRBV6-5,.,TGTGCCAGCTCAACAGGTCTCAATGAGCAGTTCTTC,CASSTGLNEQFF
few,TRBJ2-1,TRBV4-2,.,TGTGCCAGCAGCCAAACTAGCCAGGTCAATGAGCAGTTCTTC,CASSQTSQVNEQFF
few,TRBJ2-7,TRBV3-1,.,TGTGCCAGCAGCCCCGGGCCCCAGAGCTACGAGCAGTACTTC,CASSPGPQSYEQYF
.,TRBJ2-1,TRBV5-1,TRBD2,TGCGCCAGCAGCTTGGCGGGACTAGCGGGAGGCCCAAACTTCAACAATGAGCAGTTCTTC,CASSLAGLAGGPNFNNEQFF
few,TRBJ2-5,TRBV29-1,.,TGCAGCGTGGAGCCTCCTGCTCAAGAAGAGACCCAGTACTTC,CSVEPPAQEETQYF
.,TRBJ2-2,TRBV6-1,.,TGTGCCAGCAGTGAAAACTTACAGAGGTTCGCGAACACCGGGGAGCTGTTTTTT,CASSENLQRFANTGELFF
.,TRBJ1-1,TRBV9,TRBD1,TGTGCCAGCAGCGTGACAGGGTCCACTGAAGCTTTCTTT,CASSVTGSTEAFF
.,TRBJ2-5,TRBV6-2/TRBV6-3,.,TGTGCCGGCAGTGGCCTCGACAGTACCCCTCAAGAGACCCAGTACTTC,CAGSGLDSTPQETQYF
.,TRBJ1-1,TRBV28,.,TGTGCCAGCTCGAACAGGGTCGGGACTGAAGCTTTCTTT,CASSNRVGTEAFF
.,TRBJ2-7,TRBV9,.,TGTGCCAGCAGCCCAGGGGAGAACGAGCAGTACTTC,CASSPGENEQYF